The 17 T cell receptor beta chains below were found in one sample sequenced in a study of cytomegalovirus exposure and HLA in healthy donors. Researchers ran the PCR with 60 Vbeta and 13 Jbeta primers. Using immunoSEQ multiplex PCR, the repertoire was profiled, and TCRdb retains in-frame clones only, with some absent. The data hold 90,000 to 120,000 clones, with around two thirds observed a single time. The sample taken for sequencing was PBMCs. The receptors originated from a woman aged 40-49 years in good health and CMV-seropositive.

The chain is built from TRBV5-5 and TRBJ1-1; tentative D call: TRBD1 (6 bases). Per the germline V gene, CDR1 is SGHKS and CDR2 is YYEKEE (reference sequence). CDR3 size: 14 residues. The germline V and J ends were trimmed by 5 bases and 4 bases, with 15 bases remaining between them. The CDR3 spells CASSHNDRRTEAFF. CDR3 nucleotide sequence: TGTGCCAGCAGTCATAATGACAGGCGCACTGAAGCTTTCTTT.

The rearrangement joins TRBV7-9 to TRBJ2-7; no definite D call. Germline-derived CDR1 and CDR2 are SEHNR and FQNEAQ (reference sequence). This CDR3 is 12 amino acids long. V was trimmed by 4 bases and J by 0 bases, leaving 4 bases between them. The CDR3: CASSSYSYEQYF. Written as DNA, the CDR3 is TGTGCCAGCAGCTCTTACTCCTACGAGCAGTACTTC.

This clone was seen a few times. The chain carries TRBV6-6 and TRBJ2-3; D remains unclear. V was cut by 6 bases and J by 6 bases, with 10 bases left in between. Germline lookup yields CDR1 MNHNY and CDR2 SVGAGI (reference sequence). The CDR3 loop spans 12 amino acids. Here the CDR3 reads CASSKPADTQYF. The CDR3 coding sequence is TGTGCCAGCAGCAAGCCCGCGGATACGCAGTATTTT.

This clone has more than one count but fewer than ten. V usage is TRBV5-6 and J usage is TRBJ1-4; D remains ambiguous. Germline V gene data show CDR1 as SGHDT and CDR2 as YYEEEE. Deletions cut 3 bases from V and 4 bases from J, with 10 bases between. There are 14 residues in the CDR3. The CDR3 spells CASSSRVLNEKLFF. The CDR3 DNA reads as TGTGCCAGCAGCTCCCGGGTCCTTAATGAAAAACTGTTTTTT.

This CDR3 is CAWSRTGFGSGNTIYF. CDR3 in DNA: TGTGCCTGGAGTCGGACAGGGTTCGGCTCTGGAAACACCATATATTTT. The V gene is TRBV30, the J gene TRBJ1-3; 8 positions match TRBD1. After removal of 2 bases from V and 0 bases from J, the junction contained 6 bases not matched to a gene. The CDR3 is 16 residues long. Germline values: CDR1 GTSNPN, CDR2 SVGIG (reference sequence). The full variable domain, completed using reference TRBV30 and TRBJ1-3, is SQTIHQWPATLVQPVGSPLSLECTVEGTSNPNLYWYRQAAGRGLQLLFYSVGIGQISSEVPQNLSASRPQDRQFILSSKKLLLSDSGFYLCAWSRTGFGSGNTIYFGEGSWLTVV.

The chain uses TRBV4-1 and TRBJ1-5, with 8 bases identical to TRBD1. CDR1 and CDR2 (germline): MGHRA, YSYEKL. V dropped 4 bases and J dropped 7; count of bases not matched to a gene: 6. The CDR3 is 14 residues long. CDR3 sequence: CASSPGQGGQPQHF. The CDR3 nucleotides read TGCGCCAGCAGCCCAGGACAGGGAGGACAGCCCCAGCATTTT.

CDR3 sequence reads: CASSARASTIYF. For the CDR3, the DNA is TGTGCCAGCAGCGCCAGGGCGAGCACCATATATTTT. The V and J genes are TRBV4-2 and TRBJ1-3, with D perhaps matching TRBD1 (5 bases). Germline assignment: CDR1 LGHNA and CDR2 YNFKEQ. CDR3 length: 12 residues. Trimming took 5 bases from V and 9 from J, leaving 11 bases between them.

V and J are TRBV19 and TRBJ2-5; D not resolved. Deletions cut 8 bases from V and 2 bases from J, with 12 bases between. The CDR3 contains 13 residues. CDR1 is LNHDA, CDR2 SQIVND, per germline (reference sequence). CDR3 bases: TGTGCCAGTTCCGAGATTGTGCAAGAGACCCAGTACTTC. The encoded protein is CASSEIVQETQYF.

V and J are TRBV10-3 and TRBJ2-3; D is ambiguous. The CDR3 length is 13 residues. Germline CDR1 reads ENHRY; CDR2 reads SYGVKD. V was cut by 11 bases and J by 0 bases, with 12 bases left in between. The CDR3 here is CALKSASTDTQYF. Here the CDR3 DNA reads TGTGCCCTAAAGAGCGCCAGCACAGATACGCAGTATTTT.

The V call is TRBV29-1, the J call TRBJ1-2, with 9 bases lining up with TRBD1. CDR1 and CDR2 from the germline V gene are SQVTM and ANQGSEA. The CDR3 covers 14 residues. The V segment lost 7 bases and the J segment 8 bases; nucleotides outside the gene matches: 14. The CDR3 nucleotides read TGCAGCGCCCAGACCCAACAGGGGGCGGGAGGCTACACCTTC. As protein: CSAQTQQGAGGYTF.

This rearrangement joins TRBV5-6 to TRBJ2-5; D might be TRBD2 (5 bases). CDR1 is SGHDT, CDR2 YYEEEE, per germline. V was pared by 4 bases and J by 10 bases, with 23 bases between. CDR3 length: 15 amino acids. CDR3 residues: CASSRRGPGGLGQYF. CDR3 coding DNA: TGTGCCAGCAGCCGTAGAGGCCCCGGCGGGTTGGGCCAGTACTTC.

The rearrangement links TRBV9 to TRBJ2-6; D ambiguous. Germline assignment: CDR1 SGDLS and CDR2 YYNGEE. The CDR3 is 15 amino acids. The ends were cut back, 0 bases at V and 0 bases at J, with 4 bases in the middle. CDR3 protein: CASSVVGSGANVLTF. The CDR3 DNA sequence: TGTGCCAGCAGCGTAGTCGGCTCTGGGGCCAACGTCCTGACTTTC. Together with reference TRBV9 and TRBJ2-6, the CDR3 gives the full variable domain: DSGVTQTPKHLITATGQRVTLRCSPRSGDLSVYWYQQSLDQGLQFLIQYYNGEERAKGNILERFSAQQFPDLHSELNLSSLELGDSALYFCASSVVGSGANVLTFGAGSRLTVL.

This clone was seen more than once but under ten times. The J gene is TRBJ2-3, the V gene TRBV30, with 8 bases matching TRBD2. Germline-derived CDR1 and CDR2 are GTSNPN and SVGIG (reference sequence). The CDR3 loop spans 20 amino acids. The V segment lost 1 base and the J segment 3 bases; nucleotides outside the gene matches: 21. The CDR3 sequence is CAWSGWASAGLVVGTDTQYF. The CDR3 nucleotides are TGTGCCTGGAGTGGTTGGGCCTCCGCGGGACTAGTGGTTGGTACAGATACGCAGTATTTT.

The gene calls are TRBV18 and TRBJ2-1; TRBD2 aligns across 13 bases. Trimming cost V 5 bases and J 3 bases; bases outside gene matches: 13. CDR3 length equals 19 residues. CDR1 is KGHSH, CDR2 LQKENI, per germline. The CDR3 sequence: CASSARTSGGPSSYNEQFF. CDR3 in DNA: TGTGCCAGCTCAGCGAGGACTAGCGGGGGCCCTTCCAGCTACAATGAGCAGTTCTTC.

The genes are TRBV30 and TRBJ2-3; 12 nucleotides line up with TRBD2. From germline, CDR1 is GTSNPN and CDR2 SVGIG (reference sequence). J gave up 2 bases and V 2 bases, and 8 bases lay outside the gene matches. There are 17 residues in the CDR3. The CDR3 nucleotides read TGTGCCTGGAGTCTCGGACTAGCGGGGACTTTCACAGATACGCAGTATTTT. Translated, it gives CAWSLGLAGTFTDTQYF.

The rearrangement links TRBV7-2 to TRBJ2-7; D possibly corresponds to TRBD2 (6 bases). Per the germline V gene, CDR1 is SGHTA and CDR2 is FQGNSA. CDR3 length: 13 amino acids. Trimming stripped 4 bases from V and 2 bases from J, with 9 bases between. The CDR3 is CASSSPGAYEQYF. Here the CDR3 DNA reads TGTGCCAGCAGCTCCCCGGGGGCCTACGAGCAGTACTTC. The full variable domain, in which reference TRBV7-2 and TRBJ2-7 provide the parts outside the CDR3, is GAGVSQSPSNKVTEKGKDVELRCDPISGHTALYWYRQSLGQGLEFLIYFQGNSAPDKSGLPSDRFSAERTGGSVSTLTIQRTQQEDSAVYLCASSSPGAYEQYFGPGTRLTVT.

The chain carries TRBV6-5 and TRBJ1-4, with D possibly matching TRBD1 (5 bases). Germline loops: CDR1 MNHEY, CDR2 SVGAGI. This CDR3 has 14 residues. Trimming stripped 6 bases from V and 4 bases from J, with 12 bases between. The CDR3 protein is CASRPAGYNEKLFF. The CDR3 DNA is TGTGCCAGCAGGCCCGCAGGGTATAATGAAAAACTGTTTTTT.